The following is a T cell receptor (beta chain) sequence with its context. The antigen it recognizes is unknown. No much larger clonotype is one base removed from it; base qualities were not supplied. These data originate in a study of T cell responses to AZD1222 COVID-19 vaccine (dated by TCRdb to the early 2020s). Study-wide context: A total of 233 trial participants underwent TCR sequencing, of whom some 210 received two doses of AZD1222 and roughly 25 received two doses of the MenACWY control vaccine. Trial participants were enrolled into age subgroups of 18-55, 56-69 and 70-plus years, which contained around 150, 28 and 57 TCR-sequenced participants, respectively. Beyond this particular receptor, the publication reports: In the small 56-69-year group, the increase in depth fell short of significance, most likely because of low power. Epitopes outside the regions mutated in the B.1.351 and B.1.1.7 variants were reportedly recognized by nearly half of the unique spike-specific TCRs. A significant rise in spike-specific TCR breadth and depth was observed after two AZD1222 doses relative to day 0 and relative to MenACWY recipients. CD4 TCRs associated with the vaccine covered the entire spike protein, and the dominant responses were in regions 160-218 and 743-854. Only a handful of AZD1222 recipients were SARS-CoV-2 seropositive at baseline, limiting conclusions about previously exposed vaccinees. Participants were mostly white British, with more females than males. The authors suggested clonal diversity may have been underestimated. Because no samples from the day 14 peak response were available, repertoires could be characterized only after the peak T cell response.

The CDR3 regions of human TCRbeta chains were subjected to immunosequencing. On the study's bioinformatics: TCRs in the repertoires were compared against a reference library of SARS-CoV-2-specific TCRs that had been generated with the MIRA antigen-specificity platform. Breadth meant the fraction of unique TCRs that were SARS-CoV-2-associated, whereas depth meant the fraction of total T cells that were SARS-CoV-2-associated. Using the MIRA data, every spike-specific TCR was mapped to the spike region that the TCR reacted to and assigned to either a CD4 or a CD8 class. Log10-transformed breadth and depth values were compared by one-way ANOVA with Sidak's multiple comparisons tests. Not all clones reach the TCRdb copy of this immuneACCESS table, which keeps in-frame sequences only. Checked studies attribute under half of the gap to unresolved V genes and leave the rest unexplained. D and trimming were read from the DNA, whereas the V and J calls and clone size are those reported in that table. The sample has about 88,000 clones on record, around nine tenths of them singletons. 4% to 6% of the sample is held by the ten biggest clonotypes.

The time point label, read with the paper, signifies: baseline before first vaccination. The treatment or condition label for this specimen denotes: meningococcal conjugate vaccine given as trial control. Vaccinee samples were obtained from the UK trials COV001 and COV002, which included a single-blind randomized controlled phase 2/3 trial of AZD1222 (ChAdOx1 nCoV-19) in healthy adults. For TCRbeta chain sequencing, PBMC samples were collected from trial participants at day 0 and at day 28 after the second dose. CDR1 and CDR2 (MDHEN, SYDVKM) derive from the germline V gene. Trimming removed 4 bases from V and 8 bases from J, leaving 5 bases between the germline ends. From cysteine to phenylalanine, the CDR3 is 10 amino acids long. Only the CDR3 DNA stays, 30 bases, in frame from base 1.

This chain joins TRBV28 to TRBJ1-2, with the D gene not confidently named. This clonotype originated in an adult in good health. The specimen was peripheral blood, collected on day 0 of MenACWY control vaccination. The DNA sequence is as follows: TGTGCCAGCAGTTCTATCGGCTACACCTTC. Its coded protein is CASSSIGYTF.